Sequencing of this T cell receptor beta chain was carried out in a study of OX40 agonist ivuxolimab in advanced cancers. In germline, CDR1 is SGHNT, CDR2 YENEEA. Trimming cost V 5 bases and J 2 bases, with 13 bases left between them. This CDR3 spans 14 amino acids. Data came from immunoSEQ multiplex PCR; TCRdb stores just in-frame clones and leaves some out. Among around 67,000 clones listed, roughly 90% were seen once. V usage is TRBV11-3 and J usage is TRBJ2-7; TRBD1 might be the D (7 bases). The source material was CD4+ or CD8+ T cells sorted from blood, sampled in a trial of the OX40 agonist ivuxolimab. The sequence was obtained from an adult with an advanced solid tumor such as melanoma, head and neck, liver or kidney cancer. The CDR3 DNA sequence: TGTGCCAGCAGCCGGGGGACAGTAACCTACGAGCAGTACTTC. Translated, it gives CASSRGTVTYEQYF.